This T cell receptor (beta chain) was captured by sequencing in a study of breast tumors, draining lymph nodes, adjacent tissues (dated by TCRdb to the mid-2010s). In terms of the full investigation: The study compared TCR beta repertoires across tumor, adjacent nontumor tissue and axillary lymph nodes from breast cancer patients. The study aimed to assess the relationships and possible T-cell exchange between tumor, surrounding tissue and draining lymph node repertoires in human breast cancer.

This clonotype was seen many times. The antigen it recognizes is unknown. An end of the junction differs from the germline gene, which may be a read error. The lymph node samples were taken from the axillary draining lymph nodes of breast cancer patients. Overall study outcomes, separate from this receptor: Rather than being directly demonstrated, the conclusion that tumor T cells originate in lymph nodes was presented as consistent with a hypothesis. The data were considered consistent with the idea that most tumor T cells come from the lymph node and then expand in tumor tissue. In luminal-like breast cancer, tumor and nontumor tissue repertoires resembled each other significantly more than in basal-like breast cancer. Tumor T-cell repertoires showed less diversity than lymph node repertoires and more diversity than nontumor tissue repertoires, and tumor T-cell repertoires showed preferential V and J gene usage.

The instrument given in TCRdb is Illumina HiSeq 2000. Multiplex PCR amplification was used to build the TCR beta chain libraries. High-throughput sequencing was used to analyze the amplified TCR beta chain products. TCRdb reworked the public reads: Q25 trimming with fastp, MiXCR clone assembly, productive beta chains retained. Each CDR3 protein gets just one entry, which takes the most common genes and DNA from the rows behind it. This sample holds about 180,000 distinct CDR3 sequences; 30% to 35% were observed only once. 3.8% of the sample rests with the top ten. There are 14 amino acids in the CDR3, from cysteine to phenylalanine inclusive. Only the CDR3 DNA is retained, 42 bases long and in frame from the first base. The germline V gene (reference sequence) supplies CDR1 SSHAT and CDR2 FNYEAQ.

Recombination joined TRBV7-7 with TRBJ2-7; no D segment can be confidently identified. The sequence derives from a female donor with breast cancer. Some clones in this sample may be carry-over from other donors' samples. Material: axillary lymph node tissue. The CDR3 is CASSATGSTYEQYF. The nucleotide sequence reads TGTGCTAGCAGCGCAACCGGGTCGACCTACGAGCAGTACTTC.